Shown below are 3 T cell receptor beta chains from a single sample sequenced in a study of shared clonotypes between healthy human individuals. Clones were read by immunoSEQ multiplex PCR, and TCRdb kept only the in-frame ones, dropping some. This sample has 2,500,000 or so clones; about nine tenths occur once, and the top ten carry around 0.35%. The source material was naive CD4+ T cells from PBMCs. The subset: CD45RA+ positively selected. These TCRs come from a man between 18 and 29 years old in good health. Some clones in this sample may be carry-over from other donors' samples.

The CDR3 is CASRGDRYYEQYF. The CDR3 coding sequence is TGTGCCAGCAGGGGCGACAGGTACTACGAGCAGTACTTC. The chain links TRBV6-5 to TRBJ2-5; D might be TRBD1 (6 bases). Judging by the DNA end, TRBJ2-7 fits better; the J call may be wrong. Germline V gene sequence: CDR1 MNHEY, CDR2 SVGAGI. The CDR3 contains 13 residues.

This chain uses TRBV4-1 with TRBJ1-5, with D unresolved. CDR3 length: 14 amino acids. Per the germline V gene, CDR1 is MGHRA and CDR2 is YSYEKL. V was trimmed by 3 bases and J by 2 bases, leaving 8 bases between them. The CDR3 DNA follows: TGCGCCAGCAGCCACATCGGGGGCAATCAGCCCCAGCATTTT. Translation: CASSHIGGNQPQHF.

CDR3 region: CASSFRDRGRTDTQYF. DNA for the CDR3: TGCGCCAGCAGCTTCCGGGACAGGGGACGCACAGATACGCAGTATTTT. The rearrangement joins TRBV5-1 to TRBJ2-3; 10 nucleotides agree with TRBD1. This CDR3 spans 16 amino acids. Per germline, CDR1 SGHRS and CDR2 YFSETQ. V lost 2 bases and J lost 1; bases outside the gene matches: 4.